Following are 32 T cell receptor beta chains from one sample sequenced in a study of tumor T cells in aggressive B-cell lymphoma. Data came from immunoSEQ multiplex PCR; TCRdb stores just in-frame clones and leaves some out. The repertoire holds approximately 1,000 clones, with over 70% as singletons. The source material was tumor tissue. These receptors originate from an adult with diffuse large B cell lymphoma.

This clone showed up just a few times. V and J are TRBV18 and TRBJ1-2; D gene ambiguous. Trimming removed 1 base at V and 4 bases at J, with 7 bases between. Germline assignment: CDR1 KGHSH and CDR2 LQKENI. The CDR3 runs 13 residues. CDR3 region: CASSPQEAYGYTF. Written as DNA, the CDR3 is TGTGCCAGCTCACCACAGGAGGCCTATGGCTACACCTTC.

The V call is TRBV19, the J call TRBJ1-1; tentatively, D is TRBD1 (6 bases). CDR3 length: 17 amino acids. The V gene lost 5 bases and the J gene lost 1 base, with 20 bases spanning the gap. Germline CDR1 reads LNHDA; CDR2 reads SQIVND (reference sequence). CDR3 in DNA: TGTGCCAGTAGTCCCCACCTAGGGGGGGAAGGGAACACTGAAGCTTTCTTT. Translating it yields CASSPHLGGEGNTEAFF.

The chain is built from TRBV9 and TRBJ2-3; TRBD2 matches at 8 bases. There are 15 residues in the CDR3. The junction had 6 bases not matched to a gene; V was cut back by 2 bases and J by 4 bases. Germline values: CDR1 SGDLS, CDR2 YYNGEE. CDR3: CASSVDGGDSDTQYF. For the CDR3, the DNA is TGTGCCAGCAGCGTGGACGGGGGGGACTCAGATACGCAGTATTTT.

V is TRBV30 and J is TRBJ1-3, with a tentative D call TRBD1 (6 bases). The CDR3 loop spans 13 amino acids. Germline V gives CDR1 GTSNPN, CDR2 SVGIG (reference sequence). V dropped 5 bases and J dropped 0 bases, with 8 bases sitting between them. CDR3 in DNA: TGTGCCTGGGGACAGAACTCTGGAAACACCATATATTTT. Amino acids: CAWGQNSGNTIYF.

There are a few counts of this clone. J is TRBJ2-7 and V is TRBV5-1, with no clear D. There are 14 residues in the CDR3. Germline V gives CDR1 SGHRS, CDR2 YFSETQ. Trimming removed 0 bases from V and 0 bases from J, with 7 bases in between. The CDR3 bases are TGCGCCAGCAGCTTGGTACAGAGCTCCTACGAGCAGTACTTC. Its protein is CASSLVQSSYEQYF.

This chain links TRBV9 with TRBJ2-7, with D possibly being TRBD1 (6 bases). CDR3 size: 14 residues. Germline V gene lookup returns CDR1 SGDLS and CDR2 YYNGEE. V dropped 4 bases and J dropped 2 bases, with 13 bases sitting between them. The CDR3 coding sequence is TGTGCCAGCAGCCCGTTCCCAGGGGCCTACGAGCAGTACTTC. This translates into CASSPFPGAYEQYF.

The CDR3 protein is CASSFSQGIETQYF. The CDR3 DNA sequence: TGTGCCAGCAGTTTCTCTCAGGGAATAGAGACCCAGTACTTC. The chain employs TRBV6-6 and TRBJ2-5, with D perhaps TRBD1 (5 bases). Trimming removed 4 bases from V and 4 bases from J, with 13 bases in between. There are 14 residues in the CDR3. CDR1 is MNHNY and CDR2 is SVGAGI in the germline V gene (reference sequence).

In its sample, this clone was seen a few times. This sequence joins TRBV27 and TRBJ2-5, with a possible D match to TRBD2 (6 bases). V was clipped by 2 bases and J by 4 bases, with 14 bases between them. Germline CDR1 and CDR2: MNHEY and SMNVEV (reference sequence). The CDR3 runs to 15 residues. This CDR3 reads CASSLPSGGTETQYF. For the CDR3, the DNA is TGTGCCAGCAGTTTACCGTCTGGGGGGACAGAGACCCAGTACTTC.

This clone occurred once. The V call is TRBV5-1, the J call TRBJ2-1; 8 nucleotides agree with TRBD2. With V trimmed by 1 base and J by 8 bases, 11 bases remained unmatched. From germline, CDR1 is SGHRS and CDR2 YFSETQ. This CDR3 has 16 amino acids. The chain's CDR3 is CASSLNPAGVVDEQFF. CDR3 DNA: TGCGCCAGCAGCTTGAATCCAGCGGGAGTTGTAGATGAGCAGTTCTTC.

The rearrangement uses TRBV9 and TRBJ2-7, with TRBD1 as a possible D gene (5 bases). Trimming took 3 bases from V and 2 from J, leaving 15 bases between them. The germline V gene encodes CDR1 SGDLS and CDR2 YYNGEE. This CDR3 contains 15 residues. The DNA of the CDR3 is TGTGCCAGCAGCGCGAGTGACAGCCCAGCCTACGAGCAGTACTTC. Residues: CASSASDSPAYEQYF.

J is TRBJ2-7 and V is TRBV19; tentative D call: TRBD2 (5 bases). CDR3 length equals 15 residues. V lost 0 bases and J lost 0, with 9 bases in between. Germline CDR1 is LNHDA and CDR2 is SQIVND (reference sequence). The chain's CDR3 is CASSIESGSSYEQYF. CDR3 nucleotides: TGTGCCAGTAGTATAGAATCGGGATCCTCCTACGAGCAGTACTTC. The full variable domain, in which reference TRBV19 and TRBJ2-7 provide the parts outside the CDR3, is DGGITQSPKYLFRKEGQNVTLSCEQNLNHDAMYWYRQDPGQGLRLIYYSQIVNDFQKGDIAEGYSVSREKKESFPLTVTSAQKNPTAFYLCASSIESGSSYEQYFGPGTRLTVT.

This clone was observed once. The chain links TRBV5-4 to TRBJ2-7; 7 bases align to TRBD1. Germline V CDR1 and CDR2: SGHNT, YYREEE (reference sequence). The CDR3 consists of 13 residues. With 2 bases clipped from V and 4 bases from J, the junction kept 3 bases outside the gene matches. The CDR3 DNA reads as TGTGCCAGCAGCTTCGACAGGGTATACGAGCAGTACTTC. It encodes CASSFDRVYEQYF.

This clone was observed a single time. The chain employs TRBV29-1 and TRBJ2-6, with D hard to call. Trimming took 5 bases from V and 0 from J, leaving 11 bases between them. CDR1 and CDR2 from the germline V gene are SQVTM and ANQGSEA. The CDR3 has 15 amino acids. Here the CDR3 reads CSVSVDSSGANVLTF. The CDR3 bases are TGCAGCGTTTCCGTCGATAGCTCTGGGGCCAACGTCCTGACTTTC.

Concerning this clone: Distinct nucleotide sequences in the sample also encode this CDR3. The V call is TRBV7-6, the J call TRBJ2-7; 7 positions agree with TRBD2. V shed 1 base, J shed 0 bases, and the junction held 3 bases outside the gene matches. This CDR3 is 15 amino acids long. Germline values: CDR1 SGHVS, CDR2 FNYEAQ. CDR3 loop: CASSLGGGFSYEQYF. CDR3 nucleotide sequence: TGTGCCAGCAGCTTAGGGGGGGGGTTCTCCTACGAGCAGTACTTC.

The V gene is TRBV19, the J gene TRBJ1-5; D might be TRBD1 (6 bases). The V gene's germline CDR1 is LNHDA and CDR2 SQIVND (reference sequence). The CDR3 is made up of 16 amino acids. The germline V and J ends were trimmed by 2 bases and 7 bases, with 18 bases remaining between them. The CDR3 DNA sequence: TGTGCCAGTAGTATAAGGGACATTGGGGCTGTCCAGCCCCAGCATTTT. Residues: CASSIRDIGAVQPQHF.

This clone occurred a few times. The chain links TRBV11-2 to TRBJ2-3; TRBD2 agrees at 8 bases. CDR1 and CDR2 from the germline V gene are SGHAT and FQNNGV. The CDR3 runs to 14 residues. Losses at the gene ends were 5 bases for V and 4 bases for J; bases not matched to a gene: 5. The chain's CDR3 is CASSTGLGADTQYF. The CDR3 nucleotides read TGTGCCAGCAGCACGGGACTAGGTGCAGATACGCAGTATTTT.

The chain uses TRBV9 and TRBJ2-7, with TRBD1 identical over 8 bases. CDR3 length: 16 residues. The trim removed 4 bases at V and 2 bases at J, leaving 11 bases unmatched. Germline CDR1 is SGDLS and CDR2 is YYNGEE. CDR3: CASSPQGQGFTYEQYF. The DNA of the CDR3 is TGTGCCAGCAGCCCCCAAGGACAGGGCTTTACCTACGAGCAGTACTTC.

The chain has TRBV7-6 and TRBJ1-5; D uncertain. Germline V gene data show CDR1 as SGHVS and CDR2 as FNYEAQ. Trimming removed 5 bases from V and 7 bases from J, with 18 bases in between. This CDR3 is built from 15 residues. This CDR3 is CASSRTSDGYQPQHF. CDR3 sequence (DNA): TGTGCCAGCAGCCGTACATCCGACGGGTACCAGCCCCAGCATTTT.

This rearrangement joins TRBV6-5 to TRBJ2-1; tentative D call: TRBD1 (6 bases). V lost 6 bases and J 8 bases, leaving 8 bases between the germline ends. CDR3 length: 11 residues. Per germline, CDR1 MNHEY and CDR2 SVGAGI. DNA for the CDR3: TGTGCCAGCAGCCCAGGGGATGAGCAGTTCTTC. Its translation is CASSPGDEQFF.

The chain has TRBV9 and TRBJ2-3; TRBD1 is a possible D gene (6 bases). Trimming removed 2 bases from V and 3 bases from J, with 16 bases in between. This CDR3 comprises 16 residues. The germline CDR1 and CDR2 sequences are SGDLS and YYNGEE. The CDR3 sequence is CASSVTQGIKTDTQYF. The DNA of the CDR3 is TGTGCCAGCAGCGTCACACAGGGTATTAAGACAGATACGCAGTATTTT.

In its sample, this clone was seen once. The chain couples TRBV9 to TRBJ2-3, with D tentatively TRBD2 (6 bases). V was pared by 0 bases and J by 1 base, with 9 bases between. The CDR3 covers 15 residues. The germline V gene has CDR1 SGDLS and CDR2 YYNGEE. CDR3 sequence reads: CASSVDGGGTDTQYF. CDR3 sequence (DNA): TGTGCCAGCAGCGTAGACGGCGGGGGCACAGATACGCAGTATTTT.

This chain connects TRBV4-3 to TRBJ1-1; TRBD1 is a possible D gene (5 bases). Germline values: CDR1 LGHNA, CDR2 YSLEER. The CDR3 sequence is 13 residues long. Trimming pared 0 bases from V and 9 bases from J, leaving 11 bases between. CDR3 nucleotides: TGCGCCAGCAGCCAAGAAAGGGCAGGGAAAGCTTTCTTT. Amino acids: CASSQERAGKAFF.

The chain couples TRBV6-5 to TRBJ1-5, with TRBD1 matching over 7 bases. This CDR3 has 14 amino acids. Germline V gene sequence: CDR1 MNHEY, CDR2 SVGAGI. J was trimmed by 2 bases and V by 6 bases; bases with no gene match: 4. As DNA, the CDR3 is TGTGCCAGCAGAAGAACAGGGGGCAATCAGCCCCAGCATTTT. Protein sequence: CASRRTGGNQPQHF.

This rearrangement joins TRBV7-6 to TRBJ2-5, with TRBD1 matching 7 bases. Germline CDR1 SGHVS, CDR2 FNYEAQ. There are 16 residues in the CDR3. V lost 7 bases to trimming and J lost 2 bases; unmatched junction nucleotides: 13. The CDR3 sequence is CASILVPGQQQETQYF. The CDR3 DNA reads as TGTGCCAGCATTTTAGTACCGGGACAGCAACAAGAGACCCAGTACTTC.

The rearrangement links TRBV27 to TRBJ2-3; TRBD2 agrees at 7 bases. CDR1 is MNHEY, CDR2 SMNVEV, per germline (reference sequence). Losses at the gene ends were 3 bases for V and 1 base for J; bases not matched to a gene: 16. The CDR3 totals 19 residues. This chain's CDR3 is CASSFPSASGRWGTDTQYF. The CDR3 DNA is TGTGCCAGCAGTTTCCCGTCGGCTAGCGGAAGGTGGGGCACAGATACGCAGTATTTT.

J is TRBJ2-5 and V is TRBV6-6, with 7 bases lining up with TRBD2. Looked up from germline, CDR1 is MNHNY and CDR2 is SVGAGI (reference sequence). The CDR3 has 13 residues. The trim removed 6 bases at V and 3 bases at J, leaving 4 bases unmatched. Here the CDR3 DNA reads TGTGCCAGCAGAATGAGCGGGGAAGAGACCCAGTACTTC. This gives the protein CASRMSGEETQYF.

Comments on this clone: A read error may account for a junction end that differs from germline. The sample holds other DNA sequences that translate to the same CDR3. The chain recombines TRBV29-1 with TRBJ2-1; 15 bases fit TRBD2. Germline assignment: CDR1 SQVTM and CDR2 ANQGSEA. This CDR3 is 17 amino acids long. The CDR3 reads CSVEGTSGGPLGNEQFF. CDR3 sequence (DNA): TGCAGCGTTGAGGGGACTAGCGGGGGGCCCTTGGGCAATGAGCAATTCTTC.

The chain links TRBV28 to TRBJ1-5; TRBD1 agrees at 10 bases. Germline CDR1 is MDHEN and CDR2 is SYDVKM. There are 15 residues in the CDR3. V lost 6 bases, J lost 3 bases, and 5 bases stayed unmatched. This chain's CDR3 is CASSPGQGNNQPQHF. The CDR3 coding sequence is TGTGCCAGCAGCCCGGGACAGGGGAACAATCAGCCCCAGCATTTT.

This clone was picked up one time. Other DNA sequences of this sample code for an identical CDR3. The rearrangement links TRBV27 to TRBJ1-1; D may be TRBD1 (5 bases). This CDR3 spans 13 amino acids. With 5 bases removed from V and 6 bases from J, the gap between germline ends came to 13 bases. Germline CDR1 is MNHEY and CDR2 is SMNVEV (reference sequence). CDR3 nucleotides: TGTGCCAGCAGTCCTACAGGATACTCTGAAGCTTTCTTT. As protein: CASSPTGYSEAFF.

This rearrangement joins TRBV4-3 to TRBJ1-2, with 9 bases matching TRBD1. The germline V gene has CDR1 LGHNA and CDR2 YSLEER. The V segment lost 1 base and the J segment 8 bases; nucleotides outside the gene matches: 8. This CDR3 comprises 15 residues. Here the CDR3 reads CASSQGLTGGEGYTF. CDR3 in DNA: TGCGCCAGCAGCCAAGGGTTGACAGGGGGTGAGGGCTACACCTTC.

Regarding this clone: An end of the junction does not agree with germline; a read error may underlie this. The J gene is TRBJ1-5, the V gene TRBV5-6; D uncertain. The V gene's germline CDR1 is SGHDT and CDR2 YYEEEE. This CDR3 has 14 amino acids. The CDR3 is CASSFNIGNQPQHF. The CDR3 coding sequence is TGTGCCAGCAGCTTCAACATCGGGAATCAGCCCCAACATTTT.

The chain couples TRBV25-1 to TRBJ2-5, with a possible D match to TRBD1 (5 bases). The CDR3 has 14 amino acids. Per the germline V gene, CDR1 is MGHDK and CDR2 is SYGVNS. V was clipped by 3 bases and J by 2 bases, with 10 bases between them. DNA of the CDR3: TGTGCCAGCAGTGATAACAGGCTACAAGAGACCCAGTACTTC. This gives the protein CASSDNRLQETQYF.